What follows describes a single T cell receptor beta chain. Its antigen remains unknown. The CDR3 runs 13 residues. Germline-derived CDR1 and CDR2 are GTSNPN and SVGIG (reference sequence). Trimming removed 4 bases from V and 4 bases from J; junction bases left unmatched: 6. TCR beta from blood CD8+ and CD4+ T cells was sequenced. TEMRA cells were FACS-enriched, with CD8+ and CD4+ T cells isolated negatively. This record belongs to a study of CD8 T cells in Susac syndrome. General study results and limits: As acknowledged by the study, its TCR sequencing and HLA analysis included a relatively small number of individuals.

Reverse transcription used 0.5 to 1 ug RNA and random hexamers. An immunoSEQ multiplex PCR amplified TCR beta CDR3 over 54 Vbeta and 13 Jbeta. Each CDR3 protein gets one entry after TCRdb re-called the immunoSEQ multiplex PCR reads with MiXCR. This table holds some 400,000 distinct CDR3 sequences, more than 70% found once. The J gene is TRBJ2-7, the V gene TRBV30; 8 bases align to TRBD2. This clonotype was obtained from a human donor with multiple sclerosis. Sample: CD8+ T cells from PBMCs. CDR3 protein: CAWTRTSHYEQYF. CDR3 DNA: TGTGCCTGGACGAGGACTAGCCATTACGAGCAGTACTTC.